This T cell receptor (beta chain) was recovered during a study of T cell repertoires in cytomegalovirus infection. In TCRdb, the reads were re-called with MiXCR into one record per CDR3 protein. Of 450,000 to 650,000 distinct CDR3 sequences in the sample, 40% were seen once. Only a few counts were recorded for this clonotype. Its antigen is not identified. The germline CDR1 and CDR2 sequences are SEHNR and FQNEAQ (reference sequence). Trimming cost V 5 bases and J 0 bases, with 16 bases left between them. The length of the CDR3 is 16 residues. This TCR was sampled from a human donor in good health (CMV status not recorded). Some clones in this sample may be carry-over from other donors' samples. The V call is TRBV7-9, the J call TRBJ1-1; possible D gene TRBD1, 5 bases. This material consisted of cultured PBMCs, taken from culture after CMV antigen stimulation. The CDR3 nucleotides read TGTGCCAGCAGCCCTCGGGCCGGGGGATTGAACACTGAAGCTTTCTTT. Amino acids: CASSPRAGGLNTEAFF. The complete variable domain, with remaining parts taken from reference TRBV7-9 and TRBJ1-1, reads DTGVSQNPRHKITKRGQNVTFRCDPISEHNRLYWYRQTLGQGPEFLTYFQNEAQLEKSRLLSDRFSAERPKGSFSTLEIQRTEQGDSAMYLCASSPRAGGLNTEAFFGQGTRLTVV.